Listed below are T cell receptor beta chains from one sample, sequenced in a study of blood T cell repertoires in COVID-19. TCRdb's table, derived via immunoSEQ multiplex PCR, lists solely in-frame clones and lacks some. The sample consists of about 270,000 clones, 85% to 95% of them appearing once. What was sequenced was PBMCs or T cells enriched from blood (not recorded which). Receptor source: a man in his forties who had been exposed to COVID-19. The CDR3 runs from the conserved cysteine through the conserved F or W. A D gene is named only where the DNA matches it firmly. Rows give clone size only sometimes, using once, few, many, or a class for an expanded clone.

TRBV28	TRBJ1-1	14	.	.	CASSLARGNTEAFF	TGTGCCAGCAGTTTAGCGCGAGGAAACACTGAAGCTTTCTTT
TRBV28	TRBJ2-1	13	few	TRBD1	CASIQGAGNEQFF	TGTGCCAGCATACAGGGGGCAGGCAATGAGCAGTTCTTC
TRBV11-2	TRBJ2-5	15	.	.	CASSQRAPYQETQYF	TGTGCCAGCAGCCAGCGGGCTCCGTACCAAGAGACCCAGTACTTC
TRBV19	TRBJ2-7	11	.	.	CASSYNYEQYF	TGTGCCAGTAGTTATAACTACGAGCAGTACTTC
TRBV7-2	TRBJ1-2	16	.	.	CASSLVGSAINYGYTF	TGTGCCAGCAGCTTAGTGGGCAGTGCGATTAACTATGGCTACACCTTC
TRBV27	TRBJ2-1	12	.	.	CASRVDGQEQFF	TGTGCCAGCAGGGTAGACGGACAGGAGCAGTTCTTC
TRBV5-4	TRBJ2-3	16	.	.	CASSLGGSFSTDTQYF	TGTGCCAGCAGCTTGGGGGGCAGCTTCTCCACAGATACGCAGTATTTT
TRBV6-2/TRBV6-3	TRBJ1-2	15	once	TRBD1	CASSREGTANYGYTF	TGTGCCAGCAGCCGCGAAGGGACAGCTAACTATGGCTACACCTTC
TRBV5-6	TRBJ1-1	12	.	.	CASSSQGAEAFF	TGTGCCAGCAGCTCCCAAGGAGCAGAAGCTTTCTTT
TRBV7-9	TRBJ2-4	14	.	.	CASSFEGFGNIQYF	TGTGCCAGCAGCTTTGAGGGTTTCGGAAACATTCAGTACTTC
TRBV7-2	TRBJ1-1	15	many	.	CASSPSTGMNTEAFF	TGTGCCAGCAGCCCGTCTACAGGGATGAACACTGAAGCTTTCTTT
TRBV18	TRBJ2-7	15	.	TRBD1	CASSPQPGQWIEQYF	TGTGCCAGCTCACCCCAACCGGGACAGTGGATCGAGCAGTACTTC
TRBV5-4	TRBJ2-2	15	once	TRBD2	CASSPGLADTGELFF	TGTGCCAGCAGCCCGGGACTAGCGGACACCGGGGAGCTGTTTTTT
TRBV12-3/TRBV12-4	TRBJ1-1	13	.	TRBD1	CASSTRQGSEAFF	TGTGCCAGCAGTACGCGACAGGGCTCTGAAGCTTTCTTT
TRBV30	TRBJ2-7	13	.	TRBD2	CAWSVTSAGEQYF	TGTGCCTGGAGTGTGACTAGCGCTGGGGAGCAGTACTTC
TRBV7-9	TRBJ1-2	13	.	TRBD1	CASRSTGGGGYTF	TGTGCCAGCAGATCGACAGGGGGAGGCGGCTACACCTTC
TRBV27	TRBJ2-1	17	once	TRBD1	CASSPNVFSQGDNEQFF	TGTGCCAGCAGTCCCAATGTATTCTCACAGGGGGACAATGAGCAGTTCTTC
TRBV5-1	TRBJ1-1	14	.	.	CASRGGRGRTEAFF	TGCGCCAGCAGAGGCGGCCGAGGGCGTACTGAAGCTTTCTTT
TRBV3-1/TRBV3-2	TRBJ2-7	13	.	TRBD1	CATVRQGEYEQYF	TGTGCCACGGTGCGACAGGGGGAATACGAGCAGTACTTC